Detailed here is one T cell receptor beta chain. Repertoires were generated with immunoSEQ multiplex PCR, while TCRdb's copy carries only in-frame clones and drops some. The table has around 170,000 clones, more than 70% seen once; the top ten hold roughly 4.2%. CDR3 length: 14 residues. Germline values: CDR1 MDHEN, CDR2 SYDVKM. Between the trimmed V and J ends, which lost 6 bases and 3 bases, there was a span of 14 bases. This specimen comes from a study of blood T cell repertoires in COVID-19. The receptor's source is a woman in her 30s with acute or convalescent COVID-19. Sequencing used peripheral blood. V and J are TRBV28 and TRBJ2-5; D is ambiguous. The CDR3 protein is CASRRSAREETQYF. CDR3 in DNA: TGTGCCAGCAGGCGGTCAGCGAGAGAAGAGACCCAGTACTTC.